These T cell receptor beta chains were read from a single sample in a study of blood T cell repertoires in COVID-19. The repertoire was sequenced with immunoSEQ multiplex PCR; TCRdb's copy has only in-frame clones and lacks some. The sample records approximately 430,000 clones, 86% being singletons. The specimen was peripheral blood. These receptors originate from a woman aged 25-40 years with active or convalescent COVID-19. CDR3s include the opening cysteine and the closing phenylalanine or tryptophan. A D gene is named only where the DNA matches it firmly. Clone size is given for some rows only: seen once, a few or many times, or a class if the clone is expanded.

V: TRBV4-1; D: .; size: .; J: TRBJ2-2; CDR3: CASSQPFETGELFF; DNA: TGCGCCAGCAGCCAACCTTTCGAGACAGGGGAGCTGTTTTTT
V: TRBV28; D: .; size: .; J: TRBJ1-5; CDR3: CASSDFPSQHF; DNA: TGTGCCAGCAGTGACTTCCCGTCCCAGCATTTT
V: TRBV5-1; D: TRBD1; size: .; J: TRBJ1-1; CDR3: CASSSRTGGGTEAFF; DNA: TGCGCCAGCAGCTCGAGAACAGGGGGTGGGACTGAAGCTTTCTTT
V: TRBV2; D: .; size: .; J: TRBJ2-7; CDR3: CASRTISRQDYYEQYF; DNA: TGTGCCAGCAGGACCATTTCGCGACAGGATTACTACGAGCAGTACTTC
V: TRBV25-1; D: TRBD2; size: .; J: TRBJ2-2; CDR3: CASSDMTSGTGGELFF; DNA: TGTGCCAGCAGTGATATGACTAGCGGGACGGGCGGGGAGCTGTTTTTT
V: TRBV29-1; D: .; size: .; J: TRBJ2-7; CDR3: CSVEDGEGRYEQYF; DNA: TGCAGCGTTGAAGATGGAGAGGGGAGGTACGAGCAGTACTTC
V: TRBV27; D: TRBD1; size: once; J: TRBJ1-2; CDR3: CASSLGAGGGYTF; DNA: TGTGCCAGCAGTTTAGGGGCAGGGGGCGGCTACACCTTC
V: TRBV29-1; D: .; size: .; J: TRBJ1-2; CDR3: CSVDSRGGYTF; DNA: TGCAGCGTTGACTCCAGAGGAGGCTACACCTTC
V: TRBV5-4; D: TRBD2; size: .; J: TRBJ2-5; CDR3: CASSTKLAGEETQYF; DNA: TGTGCCAGCAGCACCAAACTAGCGGGAGAAGAGACCCAGTACTTC
V: TRBV5-1; D: .; size: .; J: TRBJ1-2; CDR3: CASGRLGDYGYTF; DNA: TGCGCCAGCGGAAGATTAGGGGACTATGGCTACACCTTC
V: TRBV12-3/TRBV12-4; D: .; size: once; J: TRBJ1-6; CDR3: CASQFGDSPLHF; DNA: TGTGCCAGCCAATTCGGGGATTCACCCCTCCACTTT
V: TRBV4-1; D: TRBD1; size: .; J: TRBJ2-7; CDR3: CASSQTRTGYEQYF; DNA: TGCGCCAGCAGCCAAACTCGGACAGGCTACGAGCAGTACTTC
V: TRBV19; D: .; size: .; J: TRBJ2-5; CDR3: CASSRGDSQETQYF; DNA: TGTGCCAGTAGTAGGGGGGACAGTCAAGAGACCCAGTACTTC
V: TRBV3-1/TRBV3-2; D: .; size: once; J: TRBJ2-2; CDR3: CASSQARIANTGELFF; DNA: TGTGCCAGCAGCCAAGCTAGGATAGCGAACACCGGGGAGCTGTTTTTT
V: TRBV3-1/TRBV3-2; D: .; size: once; J: TRBJ1-4; CDR3: CASSPGSGGEKLFF; DNA: TGTGCCAGCAGCCCGGGATCTGGCGGCGAAAAACTGTTTTTT
V: TRBV2; D: TRBD2; size: .; J: TRBJ2-5; CDR3: CASSEIASGYQETQYF; DNA: TGTGCCAGCAGTGAAATCGCTAGCGGGTACCAAGAGACCCAGTACTTC
V: TRBV11-2; D: .; size: .; J: TRBJ2-7; CDR3: CASSLSGDPVQYF; DNA: TGTGCCAGCAGCTTATCGGGAGATCCAGTTCAGTACTTC
V: TRBV6-5; D: TRBD1; size: .; J: TRBJ1-5; CDR3: CASSQGAGQPQHF; DNA: TGTGCCAGCAGCCAGGGGGCGGGTCAGCCCCAGCATTTT
V: TRBV9; D: .; size: .; J: TRBJ2-3; CDR3: CASSVAGTDTQYF; DNA: TGTGCCAGCAGCGTAGCGGGCACAGATACGCAGTATTTT
V: TRBV7-6; D: .; size: .; J: TRBJ1-6; CDR3: CASSLDPGLNSPLHF; DNA: TGTGCCAGCAGCTTAGACCCAGGTCTTAATTCACCCCTCCACTTT